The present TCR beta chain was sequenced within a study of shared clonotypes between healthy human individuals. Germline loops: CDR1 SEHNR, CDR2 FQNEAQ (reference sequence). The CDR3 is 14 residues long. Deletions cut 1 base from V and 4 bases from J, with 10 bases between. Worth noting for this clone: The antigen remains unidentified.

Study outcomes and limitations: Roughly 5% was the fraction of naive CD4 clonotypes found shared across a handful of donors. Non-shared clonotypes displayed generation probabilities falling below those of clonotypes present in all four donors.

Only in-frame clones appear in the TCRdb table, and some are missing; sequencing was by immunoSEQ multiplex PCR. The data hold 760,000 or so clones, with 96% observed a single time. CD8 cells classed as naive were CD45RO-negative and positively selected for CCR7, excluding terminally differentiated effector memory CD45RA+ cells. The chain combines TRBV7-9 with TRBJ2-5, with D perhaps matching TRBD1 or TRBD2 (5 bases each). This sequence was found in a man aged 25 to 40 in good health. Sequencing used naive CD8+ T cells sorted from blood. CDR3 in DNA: TGTGCCAGCAGCTTAGAACCTGGGGGAGAGACCCAGTACTTC. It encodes CASSLEPGGETQYF.